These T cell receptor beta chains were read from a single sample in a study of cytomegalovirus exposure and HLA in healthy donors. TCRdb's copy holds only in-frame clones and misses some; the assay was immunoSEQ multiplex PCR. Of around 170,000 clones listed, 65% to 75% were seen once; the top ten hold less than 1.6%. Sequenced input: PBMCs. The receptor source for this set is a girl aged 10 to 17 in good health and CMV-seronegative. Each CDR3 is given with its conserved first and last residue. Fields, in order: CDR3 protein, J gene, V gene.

CASSLYAGENQETQYF TRBJ2-5 TRBV5-6
CASSIAGRGTDTQYF TRBJ2-3 TRBV19
CASSEAEAGDEAFF TRBJ1-1 TRBV2
CASSLEQGTYNYGYTF TRBJ1-2 TRBV5-1
CASSLYRDTLGQPQHF TRBJ1-5 TRBV7-6
CASSVGAEEAFF TRBJ1-1 TRBV9
CASSYRGGDTQYF TRBJ2-3 TRBV6-4
CASSLSGTVPLEQYF TRBJ2-7 TRBV27
CASTLAGVTQYF TRBJ2-3 TRBV6-1
CASSPSGTRNTGELFF TRBJ2-2 TRBV27
CASSLVSLAGPREQYF TRBJ2-5 TRBV11-1
CASSLLGQGVQPQHF TRBJ1-5 TRBV6-1
CASRQQGGNYKQYF TRBJ2-7 TRBV6-5
CASSYSKKLDIQYF TRBJ2-4 TRBV6-5
CASSVRGDRSGGNQPQHF TRBJ1-5 TRBV7-8
CASSFGTGQETQYF TRBJ2-5 TRBV5-1
CASSLSGGAAGYNEQFF TRBJ2-1 TRBV4-1
CASSARGTDSYGYTF TRBJ1-2 TRBV9
CASSLTSGTDNREKLFF TRBJ1-4 TRBV5-1
CASRQTSGGPYEQYF TRBJ2-7 TRBV5-6
CASSVAGGGEQYF TRBJ2-7 TRBV5-4
CASTIIWRSGGALDTQYF TRBJ2-3 TRBV7-9
CAWSVGGGSYEQYF TRBJ2-7 TRBV30
CASRGQGSTGELFF TRBJ2-2 TRBV14
CASSSRQGSSNQPQHF TRBJ1-5 TRBV19
CASSLPRQGRDTQYF TRBJ2-3 TRBV9
CASSPSTQVSGNTIYF TRBJ1-3 TRBV5-1
CASGRGSNYGYTF TRBJ1-2 TRBV7-3
CSVAGTGAETQYF TRBJ2-5 TRBV29-1